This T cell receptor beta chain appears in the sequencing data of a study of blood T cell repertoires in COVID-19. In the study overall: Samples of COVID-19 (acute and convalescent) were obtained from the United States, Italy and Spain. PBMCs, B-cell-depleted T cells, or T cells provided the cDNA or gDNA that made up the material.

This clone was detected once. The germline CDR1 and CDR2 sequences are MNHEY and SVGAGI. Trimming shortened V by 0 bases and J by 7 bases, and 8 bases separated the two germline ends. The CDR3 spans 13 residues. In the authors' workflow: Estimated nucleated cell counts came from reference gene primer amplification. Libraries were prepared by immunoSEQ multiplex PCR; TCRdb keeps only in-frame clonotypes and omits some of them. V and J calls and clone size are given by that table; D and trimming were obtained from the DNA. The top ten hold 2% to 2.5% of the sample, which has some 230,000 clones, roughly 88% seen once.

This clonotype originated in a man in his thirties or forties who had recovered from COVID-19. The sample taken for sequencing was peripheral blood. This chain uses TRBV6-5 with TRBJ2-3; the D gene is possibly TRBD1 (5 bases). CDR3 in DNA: TGTGCCAGCAGTTACTCGACAGTTCATACGCAGTATTTT. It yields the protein CASSYSTVHTQYF.